Shown below are 7 T cell receptor beta chains from a single sample sequenced in a study of long-term antiretroviral therapy in people with HIV (dated by TCRdb to the early 2020s). The immunoSEQ hsTCRB v3.0 assay was used at survey level resolution for TRB variable region sequencing. TCRdb holds this immuneACCESS table with in-frame rearrangements only. Some clones are missing; in checked studies, unresolved V genes explain under half, and the rest has no known cause. The sample includes some 22,000 clones, with around four fifths observed a single time. The ten most abundant clones make up 3% to 4% of the sample. Material: unsorted PBMCs, obtained about 4 years after starting antiretroviral therapy. Receptor source: a man in his late teens or twenties with HIV.

V usage is TRBV14 and J usage is TRBJ1-5; D is possibly TRBD1 (6 bases). Germline-derived CDR1 and CDR2 are SGHDN and FVKESK. Trimming cost V 0 bases and J 2 bases, with 8 bases left between them. There are 15 residues in the CDR3. This CDR3 is CASSQEGGGNQPQHF. The DNA for the CDR3 is TGTGCCAGCAGCCAAGAGGGGGGCGGCAATCAGCCCCAGCATTTT.

The table lists this clone with a count of one. The J gene is TRBJ1-1, the V gene TRBV10-1, with D unclear. Per germline, CDR1 WNHNN and CDR2 SYGVQD (reference sequence). The germline V and J ends were trimmed by 3 bases and 1 base, with 9 bases remaining between them. The CDR3 length is 14 residues. CDR3 nucleotides: TGCGCCAGCAGTGATCGCGGATCGAACACTGAAGCTTTCTTT. Encoded protein: CASSDRGSNTEAFF.

The genes are TRBV29-1 and TRBJ2-7; D unclear. V lost 4 bases to trimming and J lost 3 bases, with 10 bases between them. Germline loops: CDR1 SQVTM, CDR2 ANQGSEA. The CDR3 consists of 12 residues. The CDR3 DNA reads as TGCAGCGTTGCTGACGGGTTCTACGAGCAGTACTTC. This encodes CSVADGFYEQYF.

This clone appeared a few times. This rearrangement joins TRBV6-1 to TRBJ1-1; no clear D gene. The V gene's germline CDR1 is MNHNS and CDR2 SASEGT. The CDR3 is made up of 13 amino acids. Trimming left V 6 bases short and J 0 bases short, with 8 bases between. The DNA for the CDR3 is TGTGCCAGCAGGAGGTTAATGAACACTGAAGCTTTCTTT. Its translation: CASRRLMNTEAFF.

This clone was observed a single time. This chain connects TRBV6-1 to TRBJ2-7, with a weak D call TRBD1 (6 bases). The germline CDR1 and CDR2 sequences are MNHNS and SASEGT. Between the trimmed V and J ends, which lost 0 bases and 2 bases, there was a span of 11 bases. This CDR3 spans 15 amino acids. CDR3 loop: CASSEASGDAYEQYV. CDR3 in DNA: TGTGCCAGCAGTGAAGCGTCAGGGGACGCCTACGAGCAGTACGTC.

The chain carries TRBV28 and TRBJ1-2, with D hard to call. The V end lost 1 base, the J end lost 4 bases, and 10 bases lay between the germline ends. The CDR3 extends over 14 amino acids. Germline CDR1 and CDR2: MDHEN and SYDVKM. CDR3 in DNA: TGTGCCAGCAGTTTATCAATGGGCCCCTATGGCTACACCTTC. This gives the protein CASSLSMGPYGYTF.

The chain employs TRBV18 and TRBJ1-1; D is uncertain. The CDR3 spans 11 residues. CDR1 is KGHSH, CDR2 LQKENI, per germline. V was trimmed by 2 bases and J by 4 bases, leaving 2 bases between them. The CDR3 nucleotides are TGTGCCAGCTCACCAAGCACTGAAGCTTTCTTT. It codes for CASSPSTEAFF.